This TCR beta chain was obtained from a study of shared clonotypes between healthy human individuals. About the study: Per donor, CD8 memory used one plate, CD8 naive used two, CD4 memory used three and CD4 naive used three.

V lost 5 bases to trimming and J lost 9 bases, with 14 bases between them. The CDR3 totals 13 residues. Germline CDR1 is MNHEY and CDR2 is SVGAGI. Libraries were prepared by immunoSEQ multiplex PCR; TCRdb keeps only in-frame clonotypes and omits some of them. The sample contains 2.3 million or so clones, over 85% of which appear only once. The source is a man aged 18-30 years in good health. Some clones in this sample may be carry-over from other donors' samples. The chain uses TRBV6-5 and TRBJ1-5; tentative D call: TRBD1 (6 bases). Sequencing was carried out using naive CD4+ T cells from PBMCs. The subset denotes: CD45RA+ positively selected. CDR3 in DNA: TGTGCCAGCAGTCAAGGCCGGGGGGCGCCCCAGCATTTT. It specifies CASSQGRGAPQHF.